This T cell receptor (beta chain) comes out of a study of CD8+CD57+ T cells in acquired aplastic anemia. At the level of the study: Quantities of DNA derived from sorted CD4+ and CD8+ cells averaged 3.2 ug. Study-wide results and caveats: Patients and controls were found to share 25 to 35 CD8+ CDR3 sequences. CD8+ Simpson's diversity in patients was not significantly different from that in controls.

The CDR3 is made up of 12 amino acids. Germline CDR1 SQVTM, CDR2 ANQGSEA. Trimming took 7 bases from V and 6 from J; bases not matched to a gene: 6. A note on this clonotype: As yet, its antigen is unknown.

All sequencing subjects had displayed CD8+CD57+ cell expansion on flow cytometry. Patients were therapy-naive when their blood was sampled. Template material for TCR beta VDJ and CDR3 profiling consisted of genomic DNA. MiXCR, applied by TCRdb to the reads, yields one record per CDR3 protein. Here the sample spans over 150,000 distinct CDR3 sequences, roughly half being singletons. The sample taken for sequencing was sorted CD4+, CD8+, or CD8+CD57+ T cells (not recorded which) from PBMCs. The gene calls are TRBV29-1 and TRBJ2-1; 7 nucleotides line up with TRBD2. The receptor comes from a human donor with aplastic anemia. The CDR3 loop is CSAGLVGNEQFF. The CDR3 region has the DNA TGCAGCGCCGGACTAGTTGGCAATGAGCAGTTCTTC.